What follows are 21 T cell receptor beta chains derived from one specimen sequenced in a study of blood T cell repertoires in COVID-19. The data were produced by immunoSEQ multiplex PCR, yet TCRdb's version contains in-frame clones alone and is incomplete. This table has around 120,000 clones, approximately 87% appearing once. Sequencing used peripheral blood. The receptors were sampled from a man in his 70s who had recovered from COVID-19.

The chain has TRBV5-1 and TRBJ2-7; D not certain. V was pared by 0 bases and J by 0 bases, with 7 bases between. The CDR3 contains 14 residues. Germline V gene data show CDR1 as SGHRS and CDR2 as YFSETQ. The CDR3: CASSLVPSSYEQYF. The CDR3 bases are TGCGCCAGCAGCTTGGTTCCTAGCTCCTACGAGCAGTACTTC.

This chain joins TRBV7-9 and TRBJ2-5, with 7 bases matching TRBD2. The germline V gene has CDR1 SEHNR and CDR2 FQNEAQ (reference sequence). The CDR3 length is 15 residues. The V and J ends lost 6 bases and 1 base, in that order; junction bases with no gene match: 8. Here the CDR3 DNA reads TGTGCCAGCAGTCACGGGACTACGATCCAAGAGACCCAGTACTTC. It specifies CASSHGTTIQETQYF.

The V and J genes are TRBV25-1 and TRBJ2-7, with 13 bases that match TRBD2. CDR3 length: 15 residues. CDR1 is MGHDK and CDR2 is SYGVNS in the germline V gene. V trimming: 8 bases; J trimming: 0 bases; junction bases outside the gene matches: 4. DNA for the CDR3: TGTGCCAGCCGCCGGACTAGCGGGAGCTCCTACGAGCAGTACTTC. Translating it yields CASRRTSGSSYEQYF.

In DNA, the CDR3 is TGCGCCAGCAGCCCTACTAGCACAGATACGCAGTATTTT. Its protein is CASSPTSTDTQYF. The rearrangement joins TRBV5-1 to TRBJ2-3, with D unclear. Germline V lookup: CDR1 SGHRS, CDR2 YFSETQ. V was pared by 4 bases and J by 0 bases, with 6 bases between. This CDR3 is 13 amino acids long.

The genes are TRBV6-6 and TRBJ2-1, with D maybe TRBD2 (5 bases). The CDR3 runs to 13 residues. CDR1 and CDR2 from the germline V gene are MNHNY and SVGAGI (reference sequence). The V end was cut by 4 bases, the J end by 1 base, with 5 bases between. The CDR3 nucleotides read TGTGCCAGCAGTTCGGGGTCCTACAATGAGCAGTTCTTC. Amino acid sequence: CASSSGSYNEQFF.

CDR3 bases: TGTGCCAGCAGCTTGCGGACTAGCGGGGCCTACGAGCAGTACTTC. Translated, it gives CASSLRTSGAYEQYF. The V gene is TRBV7-2, the J gene TRBJ2-7; 12 bases map to TRBD2. In germline, CDR1 is SGHTA, CDR2 FQGNSA. This CDR3 contains 15 residues. After removal of 3 bases from V and 2 bases from J, the junction contained 2 bases not matched to a gene.

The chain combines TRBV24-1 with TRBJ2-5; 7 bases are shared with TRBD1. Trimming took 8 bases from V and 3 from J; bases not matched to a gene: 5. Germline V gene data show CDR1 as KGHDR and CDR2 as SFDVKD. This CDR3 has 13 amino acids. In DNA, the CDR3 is TGTGCCACCACCGGGACAGTGGAAGAGACCCAGTACTTC. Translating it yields CATTGTVEETQYF.

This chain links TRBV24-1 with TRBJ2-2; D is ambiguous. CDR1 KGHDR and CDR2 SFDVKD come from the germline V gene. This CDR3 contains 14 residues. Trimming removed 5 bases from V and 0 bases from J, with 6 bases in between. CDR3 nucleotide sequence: TGTGCCACCAGTGGGGCTCCGAACACCGGGGAGCTGTTTTTT. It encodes CATSGAPNTGELFF.

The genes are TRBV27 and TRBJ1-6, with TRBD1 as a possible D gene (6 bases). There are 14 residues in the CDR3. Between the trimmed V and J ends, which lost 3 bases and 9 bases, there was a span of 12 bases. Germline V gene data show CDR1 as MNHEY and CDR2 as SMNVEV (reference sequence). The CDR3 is CASSLGGRSSPLHF. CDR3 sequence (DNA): TGTGCCAGCAGTTTGGGGGGGCGGAGTTCACCCCTCCACTTT.

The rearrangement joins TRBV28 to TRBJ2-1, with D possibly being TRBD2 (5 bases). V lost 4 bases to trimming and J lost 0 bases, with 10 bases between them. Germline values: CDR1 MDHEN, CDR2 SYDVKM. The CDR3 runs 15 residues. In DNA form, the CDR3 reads TGTGCCAGCAGTTCCCCTCGGGGCTCCTACAATGAGCAGTTCTTC. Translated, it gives CASSSPRGSYNEQFF.

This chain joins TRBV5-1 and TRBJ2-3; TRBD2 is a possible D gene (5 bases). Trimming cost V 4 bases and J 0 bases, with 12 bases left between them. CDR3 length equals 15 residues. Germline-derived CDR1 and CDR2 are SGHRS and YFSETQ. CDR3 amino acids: CASSTQRTSTDTQYF. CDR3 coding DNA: TGCGCCAGCAGCACCCAGCGGACTAGCACAGATACGCAGTATTTT.

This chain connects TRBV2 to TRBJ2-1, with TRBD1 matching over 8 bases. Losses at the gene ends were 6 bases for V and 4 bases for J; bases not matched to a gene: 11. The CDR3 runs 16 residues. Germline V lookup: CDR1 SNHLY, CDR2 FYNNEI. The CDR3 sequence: CASSPGDRLTYNEQFF. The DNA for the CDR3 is TGTGCCAGCAGCCCCGGGGACAGGTTAACATACAATGAGCAGTTCTTC. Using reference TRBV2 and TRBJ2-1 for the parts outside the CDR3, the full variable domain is EPEVTQTPSHQVTQMGQEVILRCVPISNHLYFYWYRQILGQKVEFLVSFYNNEISEKSEIFDDQFSVERPDGSNFTLKIRSTKLEDSAMYFCASSPGDRLTYNEQFFGPGTRLTVL.

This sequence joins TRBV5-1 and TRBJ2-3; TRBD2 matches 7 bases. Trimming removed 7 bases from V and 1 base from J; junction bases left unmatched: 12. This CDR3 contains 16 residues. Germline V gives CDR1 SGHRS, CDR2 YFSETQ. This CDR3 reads CASSLAGDKGTDTQYF. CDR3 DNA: TGCGCCAGCTCCTTGGCGGGGGATAAGGGCACAGATACGCAGTATTTT.

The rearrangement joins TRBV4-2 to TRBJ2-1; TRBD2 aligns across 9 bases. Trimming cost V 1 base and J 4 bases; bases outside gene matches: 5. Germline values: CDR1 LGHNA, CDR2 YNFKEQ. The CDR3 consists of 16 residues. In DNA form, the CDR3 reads TGTGCCAGCAGCCAAGGTCCGGGACTAGCTTACAATGAGCAGTTCTTC. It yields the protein CASSQGPGLAYNEQFF.

The DNA of the CDR3 is TGTGCCAGCCGGGACAGGGGGCGCGAAAAACTGTTTTTT. It translates to CASRDRGREKLFF. V and J are TRBV28 and TRBJ1-4, with 12 bases matching TRBD1. The CDR3 has 13 amino acids. The germline V gene encodes CDR1 MDHEN and CDR2 SYDVKM. The V gene end was trimmed by 8 bases and the J gene end by 8 bases; junction bases not matched to a gene: 3.

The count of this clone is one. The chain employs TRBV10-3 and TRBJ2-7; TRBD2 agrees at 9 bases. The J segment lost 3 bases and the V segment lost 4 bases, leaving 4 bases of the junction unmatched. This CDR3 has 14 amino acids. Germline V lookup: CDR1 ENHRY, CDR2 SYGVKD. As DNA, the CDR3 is TGTGCCATCAGTGGGAAGCGGGGGGACTACGAGCAGTACTTC. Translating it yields CAISGKRGDYEQYF.

In DNA form, the CDR3 reads TGTGCCAGCAGCCAAGCAGCGGGCCATTTCTACGAGCAGTACTTC. It specifies CASSQAAGHFYEQYF. This chain uses TRBV3-1 (or the pseudogene TRBV3-2) with TRBJ2-7, with a tentative D call TRBD2 (6 bases). Trimming cost V 1 base and J 3 bases, with 13 bases left between them. The CDR3 is made up of 15 amino acids. Germline V lookup: CDR1 LGHDT, CDR2 YNNKEL (reference sequence).

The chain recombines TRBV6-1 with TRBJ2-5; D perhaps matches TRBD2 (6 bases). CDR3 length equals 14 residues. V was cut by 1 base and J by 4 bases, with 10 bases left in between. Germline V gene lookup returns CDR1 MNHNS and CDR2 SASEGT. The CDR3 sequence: CASSEGGARETQYF. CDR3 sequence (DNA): TGTGCCAGCAGTGAAGGCGGGGCTAGAGAGACCCAGTACTTC.

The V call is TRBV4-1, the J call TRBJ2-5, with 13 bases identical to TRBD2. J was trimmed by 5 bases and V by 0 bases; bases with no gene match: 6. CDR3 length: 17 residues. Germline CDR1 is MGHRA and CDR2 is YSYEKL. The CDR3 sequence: CASSQDQRGLAGETQYF. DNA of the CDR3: TGCGCCAGCAGCCAAGATCAACGGGGACTAGCGGGGGAGACCCAGTACTTC.

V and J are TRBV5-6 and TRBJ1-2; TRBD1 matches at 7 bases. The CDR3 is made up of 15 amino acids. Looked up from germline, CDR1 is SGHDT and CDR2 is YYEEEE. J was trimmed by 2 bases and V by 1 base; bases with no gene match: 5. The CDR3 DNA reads TGTGCCAGCAGCTTGACCGGGACAGCGAACTATGGCTACACCTTC. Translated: CASSLTGTANYGYTF.

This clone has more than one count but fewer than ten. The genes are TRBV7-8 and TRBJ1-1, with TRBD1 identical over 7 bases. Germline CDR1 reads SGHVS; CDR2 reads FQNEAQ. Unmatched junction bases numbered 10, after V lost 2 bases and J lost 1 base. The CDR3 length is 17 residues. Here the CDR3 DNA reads TGTGCCAGCAGCTTACGGACCCCCCAGGGGGAGAACACTGAAGCTTTCTTT. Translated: CASSLRTPQGENTEAFF. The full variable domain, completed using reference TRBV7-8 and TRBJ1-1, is GAGVSQSPRYKVAKRGQDVALRCDPISGHVSLFWYQQALGQGPEFLTYFQNEAQLDKSGLPSDRFFAERPEGSVSTLKIQRTQQEDSAVYLCASSLRTPQGENTEAFFGQGTRLTVV.